This T cell receptor beta chain appears in the sequencing data of a study of T-cell reconstitution after alpha-beta-depleted transplantation in children. Findings of the study overall: Newly produced T cells mostly accounted for T-cell counts and diversity one year post-transplant. Alpha-beta T cells present about two months after transplant were reported to originate from several hundred expanded graft clones.

Trimming removed 1 base at V and 0 bases at J, with 16 bases between. The CDR3 is 19 amino acids. Germline CDR1 is MNHEY and CDR2 is SMNVEV (reference sequence). The TCRbeta library was prepared with unique molecular identifiers. TCRdb re-called the PCR reads through MiXCR, storing one row per CDR3 protein. The profile covers fewer than 550,000 distinct CDR3 sequences, with approximately 10% appearing a single time and around 2% taken by the ten largest. This clonotype was counted between two and nine times. As yet, its antigen is unknown. This TCR came from a child between 2 and 9 years old with inherited bone marrow failure, due to receive a stem cell transplant. The material sequenced was PBMCs, taken before TCRalphabeta/CD19-depleted stem cell transplant. The rearrangement links TRBV27 to TRBJ2-6; the D gene is possibly TRBD1 (6 bases). CDR3 in amino acids: CASSLYQGLHHSGANVLTF. In nucleotides, the CDR3 is TGTGCCAGCAGTTTATATCAGGGGCTACACCACTCTGGGGCCAACGTCCTGACTTTC.